These 30 T cell receptor beta chains were sequenced from one sample in a study of blood T cell repertoires in COVID-19 (dated by TCRdb to 2018 to 2020). Libraries were constructed by the immunoSEQ multiplex PCR assay. TCRdb carries this immuneACCESS record with in-frame sequences only. Its versions omit some clonotypes, under half of them owing to an unresolved V gene in the studies checked, with the rest unexplained. The sample has approximately 280,000 clones on record, around 89% of them singletons. The top ten hold approximately 12% of the sample. The specimen was peripheral blood. All receptors derive from a woman aged 55-70 years with acute or convalescent COVID-19.

V and J are TRBV7-2 and TRBJ1-2; D may be TRBD1 (5 bases). The V gene's germline CDR1 is SGHTA and CDR2 FQGNSA. There are 15 residues in the CDR3. V was trimmed by 4 bases and J by 0 bases, leaving 12 bases between them. Here the CDR3 DNA reads TGTGCCAGCAGCTCTTCGGGGGGAGCTAACTATGGCTACACCTTC. It translates to CASSSSGGANYGYTF.

The chain recombines TRBV18 with TRBJ2-6; 12 bases are shared with TRBD2. V shed 1 base and J 4 bases; nucleotides not matched to a gene: 20. The CDR3 length is 23 residues. The germline V gene encodes CDR1 KGHSH and CDR2 LQKENI. CDR3 in DNA: TGTGCCAGCTCACCACTATCGCTAGCGGGAGGGCCAGGTCCGTCTCGGGGGGCCAACGTCCTGACTTTC. It is translated as CASSPLSLAGGPGPSRGANVLTF.

The V and J genes are TRBV19 and TRBJ1-1; TRBD1 matches 8 bases. Germline-derived CDR1 and CDR2 are LNHDA and SQIVND (reference sequence). The CDR3 sequence is 15 residues long. V shed 6 bases, J shed 4 bases, and the junction held 10 bases outside the gene matches. In DNA, the CDR3 is TGTGCCAGTAGACTCCAACAGGGGGGAAGCACTGAAGCTTTCTTT. Translated: CASRLQQGGSTEAFF.

CDR3 sequence (DNA): TGTGCCAGCAGCTTCACACCGGCGGGAGGAAAAGCTTTCTTT. This sequence encodes CASSFTPAGGKAFF. The chain recombines TRBV7-3 with TRBJ1-1, with unresolved D. This CDR3 contains 14 residues. V was trimmed by 3 bases and J by 9 bases, leaving 17 bases between them. Germline CDR1 and CDR2: SGHTA and FQGTGA.

The chain joins TRBV9 to TRBJ2-3, with D perhaps TRBD2 (5 bases). The germline V and J ends were trimmed by 0 bases and 4 bases, with 9 bases remaining between them. Germline V lookup: CDR1 SGDLS, CDR2 YYNGEE. The CDR3 has 14 amino acids. CDR3 DNA: TGTGCCAGCAGCGTAGGGCGGGCGGCAGATACGCAGTATTTT. Translation: CASSVGRAADTQYF.

The V gene is TRBV5-8, the J gene TRBJ1-4, with D possibly being TRBD1 (6 bases). CDR1 is SGHTS and CDR2 is YDEGEE in the germline V gene. This CDR3 has 17 residues. Trimming took 1 base from V and 2 from J, leaving 15 bases between them. The CDR3 is CASSLLVLGATNEKLFF. DNA for the CDR3: TGTGCCAGCAGCTTGCTCGTCTTGGGGGCTACTAATGAAAAACTGTTTTTT.

V and J are TRBV7-9 and TRBJ1-2; TRBD1 agrees at 9 bases. Germline V CDR1 and CDR2: SEHNR, FQNEAQ (reference sequence). The CDR3 consists of 17 residues. V gave up 2 bases and J gave up 4 bases; unmatched junction bases: 11. The CDR3 spells CASSLLGQGGLGYGYTF. The CDR3 DNA is TGTGCCAGCAGCTTATTGGGACAGGGCGGGCTTGGCTATGGCTACACCTTC.

This chain connects TRBV5-1 to TRBJ2-2; tentatively, D is TRBD2 (6 bases). Trimming removed 5 bases at V and 3 bases at J, with 11 bases between. The CDR3 has 14 residues. Germline-derived CDR1 and CDR2 are SGHRS and YFSETQ. The CDR3: CASSSGLDTGELFF. The DNA for the CDR3 is TGCGCCAGCAGTTCGGGACTTGACACCGGGGAGCTGTTTTTT. Looking up the rest from reference TRBV5-1 and TRBJ2-2 gives the full variable domain: KAGVTQTPRYLIKTRGQQVTLSCSPISGHRSVSWYQQTPGQGLQFLFEYFSETQRNKGNFPGRFSGRQFSNSRSEMNVSTLELGDSALYLCASSSGLDTGELFFGEGSRLTVL.

The rearrangement links TRBV2 to TRBJ2-1; 11 bases map to TRBD1. The CDR3 extends over 14 amino acids. Per germline, CDR1 SNHLY and CDR2 FYNNEI. V trimming: 7 bases; J trimming: 7 bases; junction bases outside the gene matches: 6. As DNA, the CDR3 is TGTGCCAGCAAGGGACAGGGGGATGGTAATGAGCAGTTCTTC. It translates to CASKGQGDGNEQFF.

The J gene is TRBJ1-5, the V gene TRBV19; TRBD1 matches 12 bases. This CDR3 is 17 amino acids long. V was clipped by 7 bases and J by 8 bases; unmatched bases: 15. Looked up from germline, CDR1 is LNHDA and CDR2 is SQIVND (reference sequence). The CDR3 DNA reads TGTGCCAGTACCGACCGGCTGGGACAGGGGGCGATTAAGCCCCAGCATTTT. This gives the protein CASTDRLGQGAIKPQHF.

V and J are TRBV29-1 and TRBJ2-2; 7 bases line up with TRBD1. The V gene's germline CDR1 is SQVTM and CDR2 ANQGSEA. The CDR3 loop spans 13 amino acids. Trimming took 7 bases from V and 2 from J; bases not matched to a gene: 4. The DNA of the CDR3 is TGCAGCGCAAGGGACAGCAACACCGGGGAGCTGTTTTTT. This sequence encodes CSARDSNTGELFF.

The chain uses TRBV28 and TRBJ2-5, with D perhaps TRBD1 (5 bases). V was cut by 5 bases and J by 1 base, with 14 bases left in between. The germline V gene has CDR1 MDHEN and CDR2 SYDVKM. The CDR3 loop spans 15 amino acids. The CDR3 sequence: CASSPIGQGQETQYF. CDR3 bases: TGTGCCAGCAGTCCCATAGGCCAGGGCCAAGAGACCCAGTACTTC.

The genes are TRBV5-4 and TRBJ1-1, with TRBD1 as a possible D gene (5 bases). Germline values: CDR1 SGHNT, CDR2 YYREEE (reference sequence). V lost 3 bases and J 0 bases, leaving 15 bases between the germline ends. This CDR3 is 16 amino acids long. In nucleotides, the CDR3 is TGTGCCAGCAGCTGGGGGGACGGTAGCATGAACACTGAAGCTTTCTTT. Translating it yields CASSWGDGSMNTEAFF.

The chain couples TRBV28 to TRBJ1-5, with 10 bases that match TRBD1. This CDR3 spans 14 amino acids. Germline CDR1 and CDR2: MDHEN and SYDVKM. V lost 6 bases and J lost 7; bases outside the gene matches: 6. CDR3 protein: CASSRQGAGQPQHF. The CDR3 nucleotides are TGTGCCAGCAGCCGACAGGGGGCTGGACAGCCCCAGCATTTT.

The chain couples TRBV11-2 to TRBJ1-2; 8 bases map to TRBD1. Germline values: CDR1 SGHAT, CDR2 FQNNGV. Trimming took 5 bases from V and 2 from J; bases not matched to a gene: 7. CDR3 length: 15 residues. The CDR3 here is CASSQTQGENYGYTF. CDR3 nucleotides: TGTGCCAGCAGCCAAACACAGGGGGAGAACTATGGCTACACCTTC.

The J gene is TRBJ2-5, the V gene TRBV2; 7 nucleotides agree with TRBD2. Germline V gene lookup returns CDR1 SNHLY and CDR2 FYNNEI. This CDR3 region has 15 residues. Trimming took 7 bases from V and 4 from J; bases not matched to a gene: 12. The CDR3 nucleotides are TGTGCCAGCAACGGGGGGTTAAGGGGTCGAGAGACCCAGTACTTC. It is translated as CASNGGLRGRETQYF.

V gene TRBV6-5 combines with J gene TRBJ1-5; the D is unclear. The germline V gene encodes CDR1 MNHEY and CDR2 SVGAGI. Trimming stripped 0 bases from V and 7 bases from J, with 7 bases between. The CDR3 spans 13 residues. CDR3 region: CASSYSRSQPQHF. The CDR3 DNA follows: TGTGCCAGCAGTTACTCGAGAAGCCAGCCCCAGCATTTT.

V is TRBV19 and J is TRBJ2-5; TRBD1 matches at 9 bases. This CDR3 is 13 amino acids long. V was clipped by 6 bases and J by 5 bases; unmatched bases: 4. CDR1 and CDR2 (germline): LNHDA, SQIVND (reference sequence). The CDR3 is CASSGQGWETQYF. CDR3 sequence (DNA): TGTGCCAGTAGCGGACAGGGGTGGGAGACCCAGTACTTC.

This chain joins TRBV6-2 or TRBV6-3 and TRBJ1-5; TRBD1 matches 12 bases. The V gene's germline CDR1 is MNHEY and CDR2 SVGEGT. The CDR3 sequence is 20 residues long. The trim removed 0 bases at V and 0 bases at J, leaving 9 bases unmatched. The CDR3 DNA is TGTGCCAGCAGTTACTCTAGGGGACAGGGGGCCGGGGTTAGCAATCAGCCCCAGCATTTT. Translated, it gives CASSYSRGQGAGVSNQPQHF.

This chain uses TRBV20-1 with TRBJ1-1; TRBD1 matches 7 bases. Trimming cost V 3 bases and J 8 bases; bases outside gene matches: 9. This CDR3 comprises 13 residues. Germline CDR1 is DFQATT and CDR2 is SNEGSKA (reference sequence). The CDR3: CSASDIDRDEAFF. CDR3 nucleotide sequence: TGCAGTGCTAGTGATATAGACAGGGACGAAGCTTTCTTT.

J is TRBJ2-4 and V is TRBV6-5; D not certain. Germline loops: CDR1 MNHEY, CDR2 SVGAGI. The length of the CDR3 is 13 residues. V was trimmed by 5 bases and J by 0 bases, leaving 5 bases between them. The CDR3 is CASSPVAKNIQYF. Written as DNA, the CDR3 is TGTGCCAGCAGTCCTGTAGCCAAAAACATTCAGTACTTC.

This clone has only a few counts. The chain uses TRBV5-1 and TRBJ2-7; a possible D gene is TRBD1 (6 bases). CDR3 size: 13 residues. The V gene's germline CDR1 is SGHRS and CDR2 YFSETQ. Trimming pared 3 bases from V and 5 bases from J, leaving 12 bases between. CDR3 sequence: CASSSTGLHEQYF. CDR3 DNA sequence: TGCGCCAGCAGCTCGACAGGCCTCCACGAGCAGTACTTC.

Here the CDR3 reads CASSSKGTGAGNTIYF. The CDR3 DNA reads as TGTGCCAGCAGCTCTAAAGGGACAGGGGCTGGAAACACCATATATTTT. The genes are TRBV7-2 and TRBJ1-3, with 10 bases lining up with TRBD1. The CDR3 totals 16 residues. J lost 2 bases, V lost 4 bases, and 5 bases had no gene match. Germline V gives CDR1 SGHTA, CDR2 FQGNSA.

The rearrangement links TRBV28 to TRBJ1-5, with 8 bases aligning to TRBD1. Germline V CDR1 and CDR2: MDHEN, SYDVKM. V gave up 6 bases and J gave up 6 bases; unmatched junction bases: 13. CDR3 length equals 16 residues. The DNA of the CDR3 is TGTGCCAGCAGCCGGACAGGGAGGCTTATGGGTCAGCCCCAGCATTTT. It yields the protein CASSRTGRLMGQPQHF.

The chain recombines TRBV5-4 with TRBJ1-3; 8 bases are a match to TRBD1. Germline CDR1 reads SGHNT; CDR2 reads YYREEE (reference sequence). With 4 bases clipped from V and 9 bases from J, the junction kept 15 bases outside the gene matches. The CDR3 extends over 16 amino acids. The CDR3 spells CASSPGQVRPPSTIYF. The CDR3 nucleotides read TGTGCCAGCAGCCCGGGACAGGTTAGACCACCGAGCACCATATATTTT.

The genes are TRBV10-3 and TRBJ1-1; D is perhaps TRBD1 (6 bases). Trimming shortened V by 0 bases and J by 10 bases, and 9 bases separated the two germline ends. The CDR3 is 12 amino acids. Germline lookup yields CDR1 ENHRY and CDR2 SYGVKD. This CDR3 is CAISESRGTAFF. The CDR3 coding sequence is TGTGCCATCAGTGAGTCCAGGGGTACAGCTTTCTTT.

The chain recombines TRBV6-2 or TRBV6-3 with TRBJ2-6; D unresolved. Germline V gene lookup returns CDR1 MNHEY and CDR2 SVGEGT. CDR3 size: 16 residues. V was cut by 0 bases and J by 0 bases, with 6 bases left in between. Here the CDR3 DNA reads TGTGCCAGCAGTTACTCCCACTTCTCTGGGGCCAACGTCCTGACTTTC. Translation: CASSYSHFSGANVLTF.

The CDR3 bases are TGCGCCAGCAGTAAAGACATTAGCTCCTACAATGAGCAGTTCTTC. Translated, it gives CASSKDISSYNEQFF. The chain recombines TRBV5-1 with TRBJ2-1, with D hard to call. The germline V gene has CDR1 SGHRS and CDR2 YFSETQ. This CDR3 has 15 amino acids. V lost 5 bases to trimming and J lost 0 bases, with 12 bases between them.

The CDR3 coding sequence is TGTGCCAGCATCAGGGACTCCGGGTGGAGGGGCAATCAGCCCCAGCATTTT. Encoded protein: CASIRDSGWRGNQPQHF. This chain uses TRBV28 with TRBJ1-5; weak D call: TRBD1 (5 bases). This CDR3 has 17 residues. Per germline, CDR1 MDHEN and CDR2 SYDVKM. Between the trimmed V and J ends, which lost 7 bases and 2 bases, there was a span of 21 bases. Together with reference TRBV28 and TRBJ1-5, the CDR3 gives the full variable domain: DVKVTQSSRYLVKRTGEKVFLECVQDMDHENMFWYRQDPGLGLRLIYFSYDVKMKEKGDIPEGYSVSREKKERFSLILESASTNQTSMYLCASIRDSGWRGNQPQHFGDGTRLSIL.

This rearrangement joins TRBV5-1 to TRBJ1-6, with TRBD1 matching 9 bases. The length of the CDR3 is 16 residues. From germline, CDR1 is SGHRS and CDR2 YFSETQ. V was pared by 3 bases and J by 9 bases, with 10 bases of the junction left unmatched. This CDR3 reads CASSSLSGQGSSPLHF. The CDR3 bases are TGCGCCAGCAGCTCCCTTTCCGGACAGGGGAGTTCACCCCTCCACTTT.